A selection of T cell receptor beta chains follows, all from one sample in a study of T cell repertoires in cytomegalovirus infection. TCRdb re-called the reads with MiXCR, one entry per CDR3 protein. The sample has fewer than 300,000 distinct CDR3 sequences, over 20% seen once; the top ten hold approximately 15%. The sample was PBMCs. All receptors come from a human donor in good health (CMV status not recorded). Some clones in this sample may be carry-over from other donors' samples. Each CDR3 is given with its conserved first and last residue. A D gene is named only where the DNA matches it firmly. Some rows have no size entry. The others give once, few or many, or a class for an expanded clone.

V,J,size,D,CDR3,DNA
TRBV11-2,TRBJ2-2,NA,NA,CASSLLVAAKRDTGELFF,TGTGCCAGCAGCTTATTGGTAGCGGCTAAGCGGGACACCGGGGAGCTGTTTTTT
TRBV15,TRBJ2-1,few,TRBD2,CATSSPGLAGVHEQFF,TGTGCCACCAGCAGTCCCGGACTAGCGGGAGTCCATGAGCAGTTCTTC
TRBV29-1,TRBJ1-2,once,TRBD1,CSVVNRGWHGYTF,TGCAGCGTTGTGAACAGGGGATGGCATGGCTACACCTTC
TRBV28,TRBJ2-6,NA,TRBD1,CASRQGQGSPGANVLTF,TGTGCCAGCAGGCAAGGACAGGGCAGTCCTGGGGCCAACGTCCTGACTTTC
TRBV7-2,TRBJ1-2,NA,TRBD1,CASSSPGQGGYCYTF,TGTGCCAGCAGCTCACCGGGACAGGGTGGCTATTGCTACACCTTC
TRBV7-2,TRBJ2-4,many,NA,CASSHPKNIQYF,TGTGCCAGCAGTCACCCCAAAAACATTCAGTACTTC
TRBV11-2,TRBJ2-2,NA,TRBD2,CASSLTSGGPNTGELFF,TGTGCCAGCAGTTTGACTAGCGGGGGCCCGAACACCGGGGAGCTGTTTTTT
TRBV12-3/TRBV12-4,TRBJ1-1,many,NA,CASTWGGGSKTFF,NA
TRBV12-3/TRBV12-4,TRBJ2-5,NA,NA,CATSWRAQETQYF,TGTGCCACCTCGTGGAGGGCTCAAGAGACCCAGTACTTC
TRBV12-5,TRBJ2-1,many,TRBD1,CASGFRSFGQGFNEQFF,TGTGCTAGTGGTTTTAGGAGTTTTGGACAGGGCTTTAATGAGCAGTTCTTC
TRBV2,TRBJ1-1,NA,NA,CASSEEGQLNTEAFF,TGTGCCAGCAGTGAAGAGGGGCAATTGAACACTGAAGCTTTCTTT
TRBV7-2,TRBJ2-7,few,TRBD2,CASSLAGSGSSYEQYF,TGTGCCAGCAGCTTAGCGGGTAGCGGGAGCTCCTACGAGCAGTACTTC
TRBV20-1,TRBJ1-5,NA,NA,CSASEGNQPQHF,TGCAGTGCTAGTGAAGGCAATCAGCCCCAGCATTTT
TRBV11-2,TRBJ2-5,few,NA,CASSLRGAFQYF,TGTGCCAGCAGCTTAAGAGGGGCGTTCCAGTACTTC
TRBV28,TRBJ2-5,many,NA,CASRPHTKETQYF,TGTGCCAGCAGGCCTCATACTAAAGAGACCCAGTACTTC
TRBV11-2,TRBJ2-7,many,NA,CASSRLTGRPQQYF,TGTGCCAGCAGCCGTCTCACCGGACGTCCACAGCAGTACTTC
TRBV28,TRBJ1-5,few,NA,CASRSWGGVVPQHF,TGTGCCAGCAGGTCCTGGGGGGGAGTCGTGCCCCAGCATTTT
TRBV18,TRBJ2-7,NA,NA,CASSPLGQGGEQYF,TGTGCCAGCTCACCATTGGGCCAAGGGGGGGAGCAGTACTTC
TRBV25-1,TRBJ2-2,NA,TRBD1,CATQGRGGLNTGELFF,TGTGCCACCCAGGGGCGAGGGGGCCTAAACACCGGGGAGCTGTTTTTT
TRBV7-8,TRBJ1-5,many,TRBD1,CASSLNPGTVLLQPQHF,TGTGCCAGCAGCTTAAACCCCGGGACAGTCCTTTTGCAGCCCCAGCATTTT
TRBV7-2,TRBJ1-4,many,NA,CASRPLPGNEKLFF,TGTGCCAGCAGACCTTTGCCCGGGAATGAAAAACTGTTTTTT
TRBV20-1,TRBJ2-1,few,NA,CSARDFRSNEQFF,TGCAGTGCTAGAGATTTCAGGTCCAATGAGCAGTTCTTC
TRBV7-2,TRBJ1-3,many,NA,CASSLYGGNTIYF,TGTGCCAGCAGCTTATATGGAGGAAACACCATATATTTT
TRBV7-3,TRBJ2-7,many,TRBD1,CASSRGQGPSYEQYF,TGTGCCAGCAGTCGGGGACAGGGCCCCTCCTACGAGCAGTACTTC
TRBV28,TRBJ2-1,few,NA,CASSLGPGSNEQFF,TGTGCCAGCAGTTTAGGCCCAGGTTCGAATGAGCAGTTCTTC
TRBV29-1,TRBJ2-5,NA,NA,CSVELKETQYF,TGCAGCGTTGAATTAAAAGAGACCCAGTACTTC
TRBV6-2/TRBV6-3,TRBJ2-5,NA,NA,CASSYSPNRETQYF,TGTGCCAGCAGTTATTCCCCGAACAGAGAGACCCAGTACTTC
TRBV12-3/TRBV12-4,TRBJ1-5,few,TRBD1,CASSFYSQGRNQPQHF,TGTGCCAGCAGTTTCTACTCACAGGGGCGCAATCAGCCCCAGCATTTT
TRBV7-2,TRBJ2-5,many,TRBD2,CASSLAGLAEETQYF,TGTGCCAGCAGCTTAGCGGGACTAGCGGAAGAGACCCAGTACTTC
TRBV28,TRBJ2-3,NA,NA,CASSWLTLEGDTQYF,TGTGCCAGCAGTTGGTTAACACTAGAGGGAGATACGCAGTATTTT
TRBV5-6,TRBJ2-2,NA,TRBD2,CASSGVERGTNTGELFF,TGTGCCAGCAGCGGGGTAGAGCGGGGGACTAACACCGGGGAGCTGTTTTTT
TRBV29-1,TRBJ2-3,few,NA,CSAATPTDTQYF,TGCAGCGCCGCGACACCCACAGATACGCAGTATTTT
TRBV6-2/TRBV6-3,TRBJ1-1,few,NA,CASIGTASEAFF,TGTGCCAGCATAGGGACCGCCTCTGAAGCTTTCTTT
TRBV12-3/TRBV12-4,TRBJ1-5,many,NA,CASSPPVRDQPQHF,TGTGCCAGCAGTCCCCCAGTTAGGGATCAGCCCCAGCATTTT
TRBV4-1,TRBJ2-7,NA,TRBD1,CASSFDRGFSYEQYF,TGCGCCAGCAGCTTCGACAGGGGCTTCTCCTACGAGCAGTACTTC
TRBV20-1,TRBJ2-2,NA,TRBD1,CSARDRVGIGELFF,TGCAGTGCTAGGGACAGGGTGGGGATCGGGGAGCTGTTTTTT
TRBV19,TRBJ2-1,NA,NA,CASSNTRGDEQFF,TGTGCCAGTAGTAACACGAGGGGCGATGAGCAGTTCTTC
TRBV11-2,TRBJ2-7,NA,NA,CASSLDGPGEQYF,TGTGCCAGCAGCTTAGATGGGCCGGGAGAGCAGTACTTC
TRBV7-6,TRBJ2-7,NA,TRBD2,CASSLASASGPDEQDF,TGTGCCAGCAGCTTAGCTTCCGCTAGCGGACCTGACGAGCAGGACTTC
TRBV6-2/TRBV6-3,TRBJ2-5,NA,TRBD2,CASSYGAGEWGQETQYF,TGTGCCAGCAGTTATGGAGCGGGAGAATGGGGTCAAGAGACCCAGTACTTC
TRBV29-1,TRBJ1-2,many,TRBD1,CSVADARGRNYGYTF,TGCAGCGTCGCCGATGCAAGGGGGCGGAACTATGGCTACACCTTC
TRBV18,TRBJ2-5,few,NA,CASSPREQQETQYF,TGTGCCAGCTCACCACGCGAACAGCAAGAGACCCAGTACTTC
TRBV7-2,TRBJ2-3,many,TRBD2,CASSLTGGGIDTQYF,TGTGCCAGCAGCTTAACGGGAGGAGGAATTGATACGCAGTATTTT
TRBV7-2,TRBJ2-2,many,NA,CASSLLWQNTGELFF,TGTGCCAGCAGCTTATTGTGGCAGAACACCGGGGAGCTGTTTTTT
TRBV20-1,TRBJ2-5,NA,TRBD2,CSGGLAGRLTQYF,TGCAGTGGGGGACTAGCGGGACGTTTGACCCAGTACTTC
TRBV10-3,TRBJ2-3,few,TRBD2,CAISESVGTSGADTQYF,TGTGCCATCAGTGAGTCGGTCGGGACTAGCGGAGCCGATACGCAGTATTTT